This T cell receptor beta chain was captured in a study of CD8 T cells in Susac syndrome. TCR beta sequencing was performed on blood CD8+ and CD4+ T cells. Multiple sclerosis controls were treatment-naive patients with stable or active relapsing-remitting disease. TEMRA cells were enriched by FACS, and CD4+ and CD8+ T cells were negatively isolated. Trimming removed 5 bases from V and 5 bases from J; junction bases left unmatched: 7. The CDR3 has 14 amino acids. Germline CDR1 is SEHNR and CDR2 is FQNEAQ (reference sequence). Random hexamers were used to reverse transcribe the RNA input (roughly 0.5 to 1 ug). Across 54 Vbeta and 13 Jbeta, immunoSEQ multiplex PCR amplified TCR beta CDR3. TCRdb re-called the immunoSEQ multiplex PCR reads with MiXCR, one entry per CDR3 protein. The sample holds approximately 160,000 distinct CDR3 sequences, approximately 95% seen once.

The chain couples TRBV7-9 to TRBJ2-3, with 7 bases lining up with TRBD1. The TCR was taken from a human donor with multiple sclerosis. Sequencing was carried out using CD4+ T cells from PBMCs. CDR3 protein: CASSKMQGVDTQYF. The CDR3 coding sequence is TGTGCCAGCAGCAAAATGCAGGGGGTAGATACGCAGTATTTT.